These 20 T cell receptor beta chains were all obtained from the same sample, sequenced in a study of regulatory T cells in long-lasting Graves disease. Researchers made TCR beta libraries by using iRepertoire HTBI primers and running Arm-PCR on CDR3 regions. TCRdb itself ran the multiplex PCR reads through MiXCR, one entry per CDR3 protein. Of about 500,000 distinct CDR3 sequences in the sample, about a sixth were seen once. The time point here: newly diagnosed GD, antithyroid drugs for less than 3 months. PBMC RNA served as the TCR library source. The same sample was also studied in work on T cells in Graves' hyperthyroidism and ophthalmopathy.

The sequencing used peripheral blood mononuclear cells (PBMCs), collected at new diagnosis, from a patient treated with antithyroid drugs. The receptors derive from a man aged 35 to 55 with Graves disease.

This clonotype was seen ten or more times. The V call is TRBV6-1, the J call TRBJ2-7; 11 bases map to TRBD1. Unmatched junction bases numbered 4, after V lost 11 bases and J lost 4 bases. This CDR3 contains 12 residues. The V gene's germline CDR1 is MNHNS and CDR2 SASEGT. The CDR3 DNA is TGTGCCGCGGGGACAGGGGGGTACGAGCAGTACTTC. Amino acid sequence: CAAGTGGYEQYF.

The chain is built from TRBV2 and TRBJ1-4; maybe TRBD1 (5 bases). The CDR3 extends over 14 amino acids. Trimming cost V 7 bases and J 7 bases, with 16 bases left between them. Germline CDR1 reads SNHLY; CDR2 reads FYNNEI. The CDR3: CASTQGEVTEKLFF. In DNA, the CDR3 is TGTGCCAGCACTCAAGGGGAAGTGACTGAAAAACTGTTTTTT.

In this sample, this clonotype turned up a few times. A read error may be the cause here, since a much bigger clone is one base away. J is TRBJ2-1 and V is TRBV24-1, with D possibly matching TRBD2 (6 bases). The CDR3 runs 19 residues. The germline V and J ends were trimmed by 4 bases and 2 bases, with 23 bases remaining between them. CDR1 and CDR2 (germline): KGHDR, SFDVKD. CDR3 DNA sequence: TGTGCCACCAGTGACCCCTTTAGGGTAGCGGAAAACCCCTACAATGAGCAGTTCTTC. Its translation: CATSDPFRVAENPYNEQFF.

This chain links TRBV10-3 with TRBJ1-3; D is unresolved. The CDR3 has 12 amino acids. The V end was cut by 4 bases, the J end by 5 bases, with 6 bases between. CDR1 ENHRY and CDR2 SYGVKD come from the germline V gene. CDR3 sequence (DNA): TGTGCCATCAGTGCCGATCGAAACACCATATATTTT. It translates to CAISADRNTIYF.

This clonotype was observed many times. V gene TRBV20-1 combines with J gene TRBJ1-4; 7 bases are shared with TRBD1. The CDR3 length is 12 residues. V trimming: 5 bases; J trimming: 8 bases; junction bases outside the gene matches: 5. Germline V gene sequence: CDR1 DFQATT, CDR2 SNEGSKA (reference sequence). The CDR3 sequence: CSARDSGEKLFF. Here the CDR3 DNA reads TGCAGTGCTCGGGACAGCGGGGAAAAACTGTTTTTT.

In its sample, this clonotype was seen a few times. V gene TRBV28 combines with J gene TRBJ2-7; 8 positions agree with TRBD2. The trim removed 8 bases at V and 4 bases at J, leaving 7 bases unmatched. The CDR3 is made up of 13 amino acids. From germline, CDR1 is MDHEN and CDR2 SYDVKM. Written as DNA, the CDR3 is TGTGCCAGCGCCGGGGGGGTAGGGTACGAGCAGTACTTC. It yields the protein CASAGGVGYEQYF.

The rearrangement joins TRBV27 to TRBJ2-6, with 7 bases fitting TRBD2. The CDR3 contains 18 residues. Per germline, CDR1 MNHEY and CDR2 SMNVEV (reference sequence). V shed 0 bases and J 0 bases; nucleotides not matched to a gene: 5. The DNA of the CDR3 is TGTGCCAGCAGTTTATCGTTCGGGGGGAGCTCTGGGGCCAACGTCCTGACTTTC. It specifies CASSLSFGGSSGANVLTF.

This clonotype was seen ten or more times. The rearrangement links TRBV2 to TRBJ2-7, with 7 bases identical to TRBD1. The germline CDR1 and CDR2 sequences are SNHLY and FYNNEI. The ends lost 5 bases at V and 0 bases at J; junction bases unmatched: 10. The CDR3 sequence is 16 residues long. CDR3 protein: CASSLRTGDSSYEQYF. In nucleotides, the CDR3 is TGTGCCAGCAGTCTAAGGACAGGCGATAGCTCCTACGAGCAGTACTTC.

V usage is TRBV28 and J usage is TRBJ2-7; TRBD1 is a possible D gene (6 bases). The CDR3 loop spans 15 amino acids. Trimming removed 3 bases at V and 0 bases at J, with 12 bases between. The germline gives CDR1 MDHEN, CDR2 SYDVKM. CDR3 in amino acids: CASSFLDRTSYEQYF. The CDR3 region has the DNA TGTGCCAGCAGTTTCCTTGACAGGACCTCCTACGAGCAGTACTTC.

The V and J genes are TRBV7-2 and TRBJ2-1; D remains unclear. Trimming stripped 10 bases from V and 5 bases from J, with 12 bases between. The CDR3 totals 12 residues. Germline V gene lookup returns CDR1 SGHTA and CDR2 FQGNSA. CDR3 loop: CATRSGNNEQFF. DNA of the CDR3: TGTGCCACCCGGTCGGGTAACAATGAGCAGTTCTTC.

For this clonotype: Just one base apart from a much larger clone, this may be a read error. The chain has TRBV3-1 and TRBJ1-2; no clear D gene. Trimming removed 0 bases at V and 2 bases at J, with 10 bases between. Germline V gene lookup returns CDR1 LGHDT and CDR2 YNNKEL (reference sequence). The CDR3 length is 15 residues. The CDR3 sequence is CASSQDLAGNYGYTF. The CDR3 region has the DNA TGTGCCAGCAGCCAAGATCTTGCAGGAAACTATGGCTACACCTTC.

Here the CDR3 DNA reads TGTGCCAGCAGTGTCGGTCGGGAGACCCAGTACTTC. Residues: CASSVGRETQYF. The rearrangement links TRBV2 to TRBJ2-5; no firm D call. The CDR3 contains 12 residues. From germline, CDR1 is SNHLY and CDR2 FYNNEI. Trimming pared 4 bases from V and 5 bases from J, leaving 8 bases between.

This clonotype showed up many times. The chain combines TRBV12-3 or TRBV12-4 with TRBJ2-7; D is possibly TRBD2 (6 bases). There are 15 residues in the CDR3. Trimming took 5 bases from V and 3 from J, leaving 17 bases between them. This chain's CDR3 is CASSPLPGRNYEQYF. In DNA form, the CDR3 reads TGTGCCAGCAGTCCCCTGCCCGGGAGAAACTACGAGCAGTACTTC.

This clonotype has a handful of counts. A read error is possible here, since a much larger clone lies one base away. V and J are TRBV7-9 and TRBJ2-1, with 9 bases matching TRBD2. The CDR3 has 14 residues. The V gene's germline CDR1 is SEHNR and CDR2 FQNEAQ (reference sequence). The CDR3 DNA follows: TGTGCCGGCAGCCGGCGGGAGGGCTACAATGAGCAGTTCTTC. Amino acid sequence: CAGSRREGYNEQFF.

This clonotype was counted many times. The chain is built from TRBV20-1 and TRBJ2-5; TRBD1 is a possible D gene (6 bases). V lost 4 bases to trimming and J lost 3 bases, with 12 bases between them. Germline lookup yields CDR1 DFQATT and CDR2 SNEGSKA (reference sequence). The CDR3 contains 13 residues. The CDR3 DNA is TGCAGTGCTATAATCGGACAGAAAGAGACCCAGTACTTC. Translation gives CSAIIGQKETQYF.

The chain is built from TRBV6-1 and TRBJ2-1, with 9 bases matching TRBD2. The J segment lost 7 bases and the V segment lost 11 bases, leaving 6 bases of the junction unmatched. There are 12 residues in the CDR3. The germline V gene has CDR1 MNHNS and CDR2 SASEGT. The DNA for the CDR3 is TGTGCCTATGGACTAGCGAGAAATGAGCAGTTCTTC. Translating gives CAYGLARNEQFF.

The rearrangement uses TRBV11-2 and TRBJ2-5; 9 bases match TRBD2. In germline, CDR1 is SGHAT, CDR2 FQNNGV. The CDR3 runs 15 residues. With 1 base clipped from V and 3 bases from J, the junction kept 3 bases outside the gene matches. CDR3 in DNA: TGTGCCAGCAGCTTAGGGGCTAGCGGGAAAGAGACCCAGTACTTC. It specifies CASSLGASGKETQYF.

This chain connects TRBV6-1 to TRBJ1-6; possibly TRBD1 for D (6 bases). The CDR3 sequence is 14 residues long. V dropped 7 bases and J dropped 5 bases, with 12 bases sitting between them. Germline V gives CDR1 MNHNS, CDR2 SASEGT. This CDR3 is CASKAGAHNSPLHF. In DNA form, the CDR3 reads TGTGCCAGCAAGGCGGGGGCGCATAATTCACCCCTCCACTTT.

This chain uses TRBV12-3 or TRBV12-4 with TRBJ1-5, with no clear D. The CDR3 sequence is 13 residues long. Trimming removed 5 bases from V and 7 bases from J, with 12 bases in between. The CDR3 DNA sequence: TGTGCCAGCAGTCCCGGGGATCGGCAGCCCCAGCATTTT. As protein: CASSPGDRQPQHF.

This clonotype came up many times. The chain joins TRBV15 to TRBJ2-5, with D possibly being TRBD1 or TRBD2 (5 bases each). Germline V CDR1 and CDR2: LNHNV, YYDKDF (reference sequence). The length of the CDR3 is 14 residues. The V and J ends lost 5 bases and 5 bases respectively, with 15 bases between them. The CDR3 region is CATSGRDPRETQYF. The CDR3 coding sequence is TGTGCCACCAGCGGCCGGGACCCAAGGGAGACCCAGTACTTC.